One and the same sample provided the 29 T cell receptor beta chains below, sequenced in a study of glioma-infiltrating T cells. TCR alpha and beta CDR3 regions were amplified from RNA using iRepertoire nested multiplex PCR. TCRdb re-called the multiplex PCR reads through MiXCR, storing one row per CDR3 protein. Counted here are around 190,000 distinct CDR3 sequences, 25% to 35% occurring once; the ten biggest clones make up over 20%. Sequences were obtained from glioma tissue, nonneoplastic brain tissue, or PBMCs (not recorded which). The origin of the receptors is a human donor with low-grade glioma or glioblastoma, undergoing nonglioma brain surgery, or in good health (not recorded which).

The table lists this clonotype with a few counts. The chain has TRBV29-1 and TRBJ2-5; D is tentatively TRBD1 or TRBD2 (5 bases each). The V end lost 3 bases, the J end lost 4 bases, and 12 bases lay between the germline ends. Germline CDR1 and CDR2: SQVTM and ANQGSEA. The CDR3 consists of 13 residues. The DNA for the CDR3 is TGCAGCGTTGATCGGGGCGGAGGAGAGACCCAGTACTTC. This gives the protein CSVDRGGGETQYF.

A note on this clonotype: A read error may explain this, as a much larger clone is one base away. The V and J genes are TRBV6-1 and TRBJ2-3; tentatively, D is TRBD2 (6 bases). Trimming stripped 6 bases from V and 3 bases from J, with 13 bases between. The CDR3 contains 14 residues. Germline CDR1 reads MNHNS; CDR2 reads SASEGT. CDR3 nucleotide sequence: TGTGCCAGCAGCCACCCGGGAGAGACAGATACGCAGTATTTT. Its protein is CASSHPGETDTQYF.

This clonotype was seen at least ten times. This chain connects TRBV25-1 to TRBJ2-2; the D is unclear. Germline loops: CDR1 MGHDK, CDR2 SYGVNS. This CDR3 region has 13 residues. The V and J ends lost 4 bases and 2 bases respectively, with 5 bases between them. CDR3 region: CASSGVNTGELFF. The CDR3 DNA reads TGTGCCAGCAGTGGCGTAAACACCGGGGAGCTGTTTTTT.

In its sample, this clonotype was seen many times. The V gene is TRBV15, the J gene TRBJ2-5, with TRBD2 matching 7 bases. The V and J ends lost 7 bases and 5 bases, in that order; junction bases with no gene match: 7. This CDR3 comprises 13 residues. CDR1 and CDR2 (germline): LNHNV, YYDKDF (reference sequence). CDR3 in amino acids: CATNPGLLETQYF. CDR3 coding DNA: TGTGCCACCAACCCGGGACTATTGGAGACCCAGTACTTC.

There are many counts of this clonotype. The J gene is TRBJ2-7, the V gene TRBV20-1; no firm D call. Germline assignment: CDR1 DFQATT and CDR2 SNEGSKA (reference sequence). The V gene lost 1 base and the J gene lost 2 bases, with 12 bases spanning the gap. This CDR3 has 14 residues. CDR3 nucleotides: TGCAGTGCTAGAGGTGACGCCCGTCCCTACGAGCAGTACTTC. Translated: CSARGDARPYEQYF.

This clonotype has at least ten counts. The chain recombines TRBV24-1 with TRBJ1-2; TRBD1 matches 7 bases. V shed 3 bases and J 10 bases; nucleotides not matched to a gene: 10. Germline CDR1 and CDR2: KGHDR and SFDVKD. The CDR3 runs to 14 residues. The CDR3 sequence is CATSDGQAERDYTF. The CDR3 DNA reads TGTGCCACCAGTGATGGACAGGCCGAGAGGGACTACACCTTC.

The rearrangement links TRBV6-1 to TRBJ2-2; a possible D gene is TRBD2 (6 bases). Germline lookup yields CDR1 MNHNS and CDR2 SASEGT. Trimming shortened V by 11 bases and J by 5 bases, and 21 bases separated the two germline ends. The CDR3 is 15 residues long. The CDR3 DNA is TGTGCCGTGCAACTGACTAGAGGGATTACCGGGGAGCTGTTTTTT. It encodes CAVQLTRGITGELFF.

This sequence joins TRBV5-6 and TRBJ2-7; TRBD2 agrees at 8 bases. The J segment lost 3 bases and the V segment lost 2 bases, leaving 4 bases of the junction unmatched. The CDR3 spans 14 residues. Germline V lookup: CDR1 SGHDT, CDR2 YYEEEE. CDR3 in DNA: TGTGCCAGCAGCTTCCGGGGGGGGAACTACGAGCAGTACTTC. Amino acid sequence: CASSFRGGNYEQYF. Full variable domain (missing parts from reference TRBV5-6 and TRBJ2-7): DAGVTQSPTHLIKTRGQQVTLRCSPKSGHDTVSWYQQALGQGPQFIFQYYEEEERQRGNFPDRFSGHQFPNYSSELNVNALLLGDSALYLCASSFRGGNYEQYFGPGTRLTVT.

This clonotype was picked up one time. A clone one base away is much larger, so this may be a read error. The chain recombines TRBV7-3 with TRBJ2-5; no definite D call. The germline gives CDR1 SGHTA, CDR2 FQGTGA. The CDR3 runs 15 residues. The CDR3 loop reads CASSLIGNPQGTQYF. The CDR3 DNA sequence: TGTGCCAGCAGCTTAATAGGCAATCCACAAGGGACCCAGTACTTC.

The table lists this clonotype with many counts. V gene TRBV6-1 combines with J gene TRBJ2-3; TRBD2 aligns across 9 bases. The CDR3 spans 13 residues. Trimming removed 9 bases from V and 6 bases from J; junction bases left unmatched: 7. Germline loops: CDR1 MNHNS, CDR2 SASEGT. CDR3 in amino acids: CASSREGLDTQYF. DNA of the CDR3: TGTGCCAGTTCGCGGGAGGGCCTTGATACGCAGTATTTT.

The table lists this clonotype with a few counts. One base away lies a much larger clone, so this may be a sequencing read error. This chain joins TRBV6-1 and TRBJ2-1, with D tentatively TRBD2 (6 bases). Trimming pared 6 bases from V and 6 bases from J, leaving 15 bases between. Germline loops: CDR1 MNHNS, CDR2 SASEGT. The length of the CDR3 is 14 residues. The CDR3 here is CASSLRRGSNEQFF. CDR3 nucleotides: TGTGCCAGCAGCCTAAGACGGGGGTCCAATGAGCAGTTCTTC.

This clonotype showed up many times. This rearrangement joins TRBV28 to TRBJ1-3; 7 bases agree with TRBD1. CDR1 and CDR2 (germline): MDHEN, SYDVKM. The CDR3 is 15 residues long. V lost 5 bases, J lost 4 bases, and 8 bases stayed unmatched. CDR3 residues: CASSRGGTAGNTIYF. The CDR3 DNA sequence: TGTGCCAGCAGTCGAGGGGGGACAGCCGGAAACACCATATATTTT.

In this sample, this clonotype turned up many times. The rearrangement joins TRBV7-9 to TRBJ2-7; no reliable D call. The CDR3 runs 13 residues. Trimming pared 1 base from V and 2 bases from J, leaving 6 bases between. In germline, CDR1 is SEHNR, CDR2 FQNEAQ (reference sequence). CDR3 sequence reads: CASSLENTYEQYF. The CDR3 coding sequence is TGTGCCAGCAGCTTAGAGAATACCTACGAGCAGTACTTC.

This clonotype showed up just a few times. CDR3 protein: CASSRGGGTDTQYF. CDR3 nucleotides: TGTGCCAGCAGTCGGGGGGGAGGCACAGATACGCAGTATTTT. The V gene is TRBV12-3 or TRBV12-4, the J gene TRBJ2-3; 8 nucleotides align to TRBD2. The J segment lost 1 base and the V segment lost 5 bases, leaving 2 bases of the junction unmatched. CDR3 length: 14 residues.

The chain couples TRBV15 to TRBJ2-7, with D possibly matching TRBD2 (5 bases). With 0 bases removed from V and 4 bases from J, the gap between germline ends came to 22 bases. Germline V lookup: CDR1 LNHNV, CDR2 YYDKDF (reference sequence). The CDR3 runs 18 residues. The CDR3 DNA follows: TGTGCCACCAGCAGAGATGCCGCTCGTCGTGGCGGGCCATACGAGCAGTACTTC. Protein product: CATSRDAARRGGPYEQYF.

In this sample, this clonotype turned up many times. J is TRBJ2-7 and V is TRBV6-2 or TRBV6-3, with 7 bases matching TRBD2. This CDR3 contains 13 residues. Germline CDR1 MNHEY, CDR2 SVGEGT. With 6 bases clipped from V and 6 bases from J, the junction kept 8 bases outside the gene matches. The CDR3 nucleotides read TGTGCCAGCAGGACCGGACTAGTTCGCGAGCAGTACTTC. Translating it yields CASRTGLVREQYF.

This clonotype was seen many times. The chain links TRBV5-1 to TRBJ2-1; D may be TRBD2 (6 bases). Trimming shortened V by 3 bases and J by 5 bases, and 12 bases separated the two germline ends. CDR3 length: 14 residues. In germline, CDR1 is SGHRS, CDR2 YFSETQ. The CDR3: CASSSGTSNNEQFF. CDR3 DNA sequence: TGCGCCAGCAGCTCCGGGACTTCTAACAATGAGCAGTTCTTC.

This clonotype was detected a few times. The CDR3 nucleotides read TGTGCCAGCAGCCGGGGGGTTCAAGAGACCCAGTACTTC. Its translation: CASSRGVQETQYF. The chain joins TRBV14 to TRBJ2-5; D may be TRBD2 (6 bases). V lost 4 bases and J lost 2, with 8 bases in between. Germline CDR1 is SGHDN and CDR2 is FVKESK. This CDR3 comprises 13 residues.

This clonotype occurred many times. The CDR3 nucleotides are TGTGCCAGCAGCTTGCCTGGACCAGGCTACGAGCAGTACTTC. It encodes CASSLPGPGYEQYF. V and J are TRBV5-4 and TRBJ2-7; D ambiguous. The CDR3 is 14 amino acids. The V end lost 1 base, the J end lost 3 bases, and 11 bases lay between the germline ends. In germline, CDR1 is SGHNT, CDR2 YYREEE (reference sequence).

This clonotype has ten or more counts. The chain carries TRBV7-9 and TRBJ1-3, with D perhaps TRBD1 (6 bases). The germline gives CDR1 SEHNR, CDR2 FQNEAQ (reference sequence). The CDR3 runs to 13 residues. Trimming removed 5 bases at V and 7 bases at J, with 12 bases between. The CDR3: CASSPTGYNTIYF. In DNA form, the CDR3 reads TGTGCCAGCAGCCCCACAGGGTACAACACCATATATTTT. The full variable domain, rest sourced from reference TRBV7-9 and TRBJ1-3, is DTGVSQNPRHKITKRGQNVTFRCDPISEHNRLYWYRQTLGQGPEFLTYFQNEAQLEKSRLLSDRFSAERPKGSFSTLEIQRTEQGDSAMYLCASSPTGYNTIYFGEGSWLTVV.

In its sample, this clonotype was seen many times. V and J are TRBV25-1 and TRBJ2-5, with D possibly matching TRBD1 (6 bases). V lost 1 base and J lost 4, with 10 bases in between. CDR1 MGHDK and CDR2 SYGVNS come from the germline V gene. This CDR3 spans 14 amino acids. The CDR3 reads CASSESGRGETQYF. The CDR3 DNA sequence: TGTGCCAGCAGTGAATCTGGCAGGGGAGAGACCCAGTACTTC.

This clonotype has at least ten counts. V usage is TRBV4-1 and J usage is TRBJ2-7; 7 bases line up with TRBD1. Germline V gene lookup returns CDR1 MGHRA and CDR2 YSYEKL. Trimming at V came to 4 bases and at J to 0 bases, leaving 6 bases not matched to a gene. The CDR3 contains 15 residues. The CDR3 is CASSPDRFGSYEQYF. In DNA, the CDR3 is TGCGCCAGCAGCCCGGACAGGTTCGGCTCCTACGAGCAGTACTTC.

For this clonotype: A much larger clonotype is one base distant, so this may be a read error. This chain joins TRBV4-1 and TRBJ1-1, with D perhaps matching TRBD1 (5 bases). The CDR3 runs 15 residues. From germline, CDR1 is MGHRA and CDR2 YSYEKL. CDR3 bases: TGCGCCAGCAGCCAATCATGGGTGGGGGACGCTGAAGCTCTCTTT. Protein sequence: CASSQSWVGDAEALF.

The CDR3, as DNA: TGTGCCAGCACCCGGGGGAAACTAGCGGGCTACAACGAGCAGTACTTC. It encodes CASTRGKLAGYNEQYF. The rearrangement links TRBV6-2 or TRBV6-3 to TRBJ2-7; 9 bases are shared with TRBD2. The V segment lost 7 bases and the J segment 5 bases; nucleotides outside the gene matches: 15. The CDR3 runs to 16 residues. Germline loops: CDR1 MNHEY, CDR2 SVGEGT.

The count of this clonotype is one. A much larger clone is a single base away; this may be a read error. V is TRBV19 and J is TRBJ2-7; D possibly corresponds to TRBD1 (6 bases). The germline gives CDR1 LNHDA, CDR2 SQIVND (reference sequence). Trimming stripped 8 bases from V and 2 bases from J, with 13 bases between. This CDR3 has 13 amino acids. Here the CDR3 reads CASGQPGTYEQYF. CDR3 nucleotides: TGTGCCAGTGGACAGCCCGGAACCTACGAGCAGTACTTC.

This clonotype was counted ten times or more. The CDR3 bases are TGTGCCAGCAGTGAATCCGGGGCGCGCACAGATACGCAGTATTTT. It translates to CASSESGARTDTQYF. The rearrangement links TRBV25-1 to TRBJ2-3, with D perhaps assigned TRBD1 or TRBD2 (5 bases each). The CDR3 runs to 15 residues. Per germline, CDR1 MGHDK and CDR2 SYGVNS. V gave up 1 base and J gave up 1 base, with 9 bases separating them.

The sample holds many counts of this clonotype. The CDR3 DNA is TGTGCCAGCAGCTTAGAGGCAGGGTCACTCAATCAGCCCCAGCATTTT. Amino acid sequence: CASSLEAGSLNQPQHF. This rearrangement joins TRBV11-3 to TRBJ1-5; tentatively, D is TRBD1 (5 bases). Trimming pared 0 bases from V and 3 bases from J, leaving 12 bases between. Germline assignment: CDR1 SGHNT and CDR2 YENEEA. The CDR3 has 16 residues.

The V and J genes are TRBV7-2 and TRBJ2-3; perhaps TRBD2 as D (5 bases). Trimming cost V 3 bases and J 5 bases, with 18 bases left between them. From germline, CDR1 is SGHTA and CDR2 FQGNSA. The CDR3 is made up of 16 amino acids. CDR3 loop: CASSLFGIRGKDTQYF. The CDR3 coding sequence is TGTGCCAGCAGCTTGTTCGGGATTAGAGGAAAAGATACGCAGTATTTT.

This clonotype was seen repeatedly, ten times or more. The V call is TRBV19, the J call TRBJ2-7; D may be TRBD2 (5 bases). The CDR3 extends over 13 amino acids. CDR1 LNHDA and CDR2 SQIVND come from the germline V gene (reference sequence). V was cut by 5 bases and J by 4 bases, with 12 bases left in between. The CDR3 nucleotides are TGTGCCAGTAGTCTAGCAAGTCGTTACGAGCAGTACTTC. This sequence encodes CASSLASRYEQYF.